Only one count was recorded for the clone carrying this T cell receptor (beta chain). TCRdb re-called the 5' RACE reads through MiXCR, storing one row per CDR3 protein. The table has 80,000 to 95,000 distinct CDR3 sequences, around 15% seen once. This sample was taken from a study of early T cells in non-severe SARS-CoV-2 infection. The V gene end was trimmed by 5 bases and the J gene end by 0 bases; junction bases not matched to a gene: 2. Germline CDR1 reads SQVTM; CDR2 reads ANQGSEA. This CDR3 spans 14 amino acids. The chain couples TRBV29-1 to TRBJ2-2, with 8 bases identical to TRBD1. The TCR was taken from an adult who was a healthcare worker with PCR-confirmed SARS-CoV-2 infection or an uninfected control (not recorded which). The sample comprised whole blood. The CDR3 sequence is CSVRTGSNTGELFF. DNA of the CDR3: TGCAGCGTTAGGACAGGGTCGAACACCGGGGAGCTGTTTTTT.